This T cell receptor beta chain was obtained from a study of blood T cell repertoires in COVID-19. Study-level information: Sites in the United States, Italy and Spain provided acute and convalescent COVID-19 samples. Sample material is recorded as cDNA or gDNA derived from T cells, B-cell-depleted T cells, or PBMCs.

This CDR3 comprises 15 residues. Germline values: CDR1 MDHEN, CDR2 SYDVKM. Trimming removed 3 bases from V and 9 bases from J, with 15 bases in between. Study processing details: Amplification from reference gene primers served as the basis for estimated nucleated cell counts. The method was immunoSEQ multiplex PCR; TCRdb's version includes in-frame clones alone and lacks a portion of them. The DNA was the basis for D and trimming; V, J and clone size are from that table. The table has around 120,000 clones, around 86% seen once; the top ten hold more than 25%. This sequence originates from an older woman with acute or convalescent COVID-19. The gene calls are TRBV28 and TRBJ1-6; no definite D call. Input material: peripheral blood. The CDR3 DNA sequence: TGTGCCAGCAGTTTGGACTCTATCGCGGGTTCACCCCTCCACTTT. Encoded protein: CASSLDSIAGSPLHF.